The rows below give T cell receptor beta chains drawn from one sample of a study of CD8 T cells in ankylosing spondylitis. TCRdb fed the 5' RACE reads into MiXCR, producing one record per CDR3 protein. The data hold roughly 240,000 distinct CDR3 sequences, with roughly 8% observed a single time. Sequencing input: blood, either unsorted or a sorted T cell fraction (not recorded which). The receptors originated from a female donor with ankylosing spondylitis or in good health (not recorded which). CDR3s include the opening cysteine and the closing phenylalanine or tryptophan. D genes are given only for firm matches. Clone size, where shown, is once, few, many, or a class for clones that have expanded.

J: TRBJ2-7
D: NA
size: few
V: TRBV20-1
DNA: TGCAGTGCTAGGAGATCAGCGTGGGAGCAGTACTTC
CDR3: CSARRSAWEQYF

J: TRBJ2-7
D: TRBD1
size: many
V: TRBV7-9
DNA: TGTGCCAGCAGCTCGGGGGAGAGGACAGGGAGTGCGTACGAGCAGTACTTC
CDR3: CASSSGERTGSAYEQYF

J: TRBJ1-1
D: NA
size: NA
V: TRBV7-2
DNA: TGTGCCAGCAGCTCCCCCGGTCGCGCGGCTTTCTTT
CDR3: CASSSPGRAAFF

J: TRBJ2-3
D: NA
size: many
V: TRBV4-3
DNA: TGCGCCAGCAGCCAAGATCGGGCGCGATCTAGCACAGATACGCAGTATTTT
CDR3: CASSQDRARSSTDTQYF

J: TRBJ2-3
D: NA
size: many
V: TRBV20-1
DNA: TGCAGTGCTCCCCCAAGGGTGGGAACAGATACGCAGTATTTT
CDR3: CSAPPRVGTDTQYF

J: TRBJ2-1
D: TRBD1
size: many
V: TRBV20-1
DNA: TGCAGTGCTAGAGACGGACAGGCTAGCTCCTACAATGAGCAGTTCTTC
CDR3: CSARDGQASSYNEQFF

J: TRBJ2-1
D: TRBD2
size: many
V: TRBV27
DNA: TGTGCCAGCAGCCTTACAGCGGGATTCTCCTACAATGAGCAGTTCTTC
CDR3: CASSLTAGFSYNEQFF

J: TRBJ2-5
D: TRBD2
size: many
V: TRBV20-1
DNA: TGCAGTGCCAACTTAGCGGGAGTGGGTAGAGAGACCCAGTACTTC
CDR3: CSANLAGVGRETQYF

J: TRBJ2-3
D: TRBD2
size: many
V: TRBV15
DNA: TGTGCCACCAGCAGCCGGAGGACTAGCCGCAGCACAGATACGCAGTATTTT
CDR3: CATSSRRTSRSTDTQYF

J: TRBJ1-3
D: TRBD1
size: many
V: TRBV4-3
DNA: TGCGCCAGCAGCCCGGACAGGGTCGACACCATATATTTT
CDR3: CASSPDRVDTIYF

J: TRBJ1-4
D: NA
size: NA
V: TRBV2
DNA: TGTGCCAGCAGGGGTGGGCCGTTCGGATTTTTT
CDR3: CASRGGPFGFF

J: TRBJ1-1
D: NA
size: many
V: TRBV6-2/TRBV6-3
DNA: TGTGCCAGCAGTTACCTCCCGGACACTGAAGCTTTCTTT
CDR3: CASSYLPDTEAFF

J: TRBJ1-1
D: NA
size: many
V: TRBV6-2/TRBV6-3
DNA: TGTGCCAGCACCCGGGACGCCCATGAAATGGTCACTGAAGCTTTCTTT
CDR3: CASTRDAHEMVTEAFF

J: TRBJ2-5
D: NA
size: many
V: TRBV12-5
DNA: TGTGCTAGTGGGATCGACCTAGAGACCCAGTACTTC
CDR3: CASGIDLETQYF

J: TRBJ2-1
D: NA
size: many
V: TRBV14
DNA: TGTGCCAGCAGCCAAGATCCTCGACCGTACAATGAGCAGTTCTTC
CDR3: CASSQDPRPYNEQFF

J: TRBJ2-1
D: TRBD1
size: many
V: TRBV9
DNA: TGTGCCAGCAGCCTAGACAGGGCCTCCTACAATGAGCAGTTCTTC
CDR3: CASSLDRASYNEQFF

J: TRBJ1-4
D: NA
size: many
V: TRBV6-2/TRBV6-3
DNA: TGTGCCAGCAGCCTCCGGCAGGGTCGTGAAAAACTGTTTTTT
CDR3: CASSLRQGREKLFF

J: TRBJ2-5
D: TRBD2
size: many
V: TRBV3-1
DNA: TGTGCCAGCAGCCAAGGAGCGGGAAGGCAGACCCAGTACTTC
CDR3: CASSQGAGRQTQYF